The source of this T cell receptor beta chain is a study of OX40 agonist ivuxolimab in advanced cancers. On the study more broadly: Every 2 weeks, patients received ivuxolimab intravenously, dosed at 0.01 to 10 mg/kg. Findings and caveats of the study: At doses 0.1 to 3.0 mg/kg, CD4+ and CD8+ clones expanded.

This clone was counted a single time. The antigen is undetermined. No patient had autoimmune disease or received systemic immunosuppression. Libraries were prepared by immunoSEQ multiplex PCR; TCRdb keeps only in-frame clonotypes and omits some of them. The table lists around 65,000 clones, about four fifths of them singletons, with about 2.2% in the top ten. The sample consisted of CD4+ or CD8+ T cells sorted from blood, taken in a trial of the OX40 agonist ivuxolimab. The clonotype originates from an adult with an advanced solid tumor such as melanoma, head and neck, liver or kidney cancer.

The CDR3 is CASSQPGTIEQYF. CDR3 nucleotides: TGCGCCAGCAGCCAGCCGGGAACAATCGAGCAGTACTTC. J is TRBJ2-7 and V is TRBV4-1; a weak D match, TRBD2 (5 bases). This CDR3 has 13 amino acids. The germline V and J ends were trimmed by 3 bases and 6 bases, with 12 bases remaining between them. Germline CDR1 is MGHRA and CDR2 is YSYEKL.